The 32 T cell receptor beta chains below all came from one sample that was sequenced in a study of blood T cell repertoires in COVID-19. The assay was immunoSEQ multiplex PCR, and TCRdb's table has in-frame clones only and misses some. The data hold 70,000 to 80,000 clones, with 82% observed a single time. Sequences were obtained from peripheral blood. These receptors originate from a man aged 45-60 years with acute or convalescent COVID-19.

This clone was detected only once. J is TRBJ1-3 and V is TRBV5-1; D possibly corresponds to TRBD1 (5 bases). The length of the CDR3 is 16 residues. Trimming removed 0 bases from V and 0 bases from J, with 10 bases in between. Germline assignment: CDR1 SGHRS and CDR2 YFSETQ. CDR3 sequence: CASSLATTDSGNTIYF. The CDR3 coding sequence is TGCGCCAGCAGCTTGGCCACGACAGACTCTGGAAACACCATATATTTT.

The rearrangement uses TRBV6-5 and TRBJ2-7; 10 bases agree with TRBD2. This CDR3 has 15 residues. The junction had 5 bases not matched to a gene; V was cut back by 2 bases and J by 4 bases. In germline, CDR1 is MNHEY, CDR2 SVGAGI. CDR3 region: CASSYGVAGGYEQYF. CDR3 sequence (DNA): TGTGCCAGCAGTTACGGGGTAGCGGGAGGATACGAGCAGTACTTC.

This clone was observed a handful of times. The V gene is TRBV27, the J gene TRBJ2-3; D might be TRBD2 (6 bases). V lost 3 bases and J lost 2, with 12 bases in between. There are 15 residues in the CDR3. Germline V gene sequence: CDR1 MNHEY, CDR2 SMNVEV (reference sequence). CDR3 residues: CASSFPGEYTDTQYF. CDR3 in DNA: TGTGCCAGCAGTTTTCCGGGAGAGTACACAGATACGCAGTATTTT.

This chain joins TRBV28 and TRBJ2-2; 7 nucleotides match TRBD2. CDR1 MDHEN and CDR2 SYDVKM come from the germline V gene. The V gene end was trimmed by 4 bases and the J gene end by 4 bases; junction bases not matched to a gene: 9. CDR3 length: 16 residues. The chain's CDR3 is CASSSPGGRGTGELFF. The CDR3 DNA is TGTGCCAGCAGTTCCCCGGGGGGTCGGGGCACCGGGGAGCTGTTTTTT. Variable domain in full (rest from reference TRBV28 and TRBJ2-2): DVKVTQSSRYLVKRTGEKVFLECVQDMDHENMFWYRQDPGLGLRLIYFSYDVKMKEKGDIPEGYSVSREKKERFSLILESASTNQTSMYLCASSSPGGRGTGELFFGEGSRLTVL.

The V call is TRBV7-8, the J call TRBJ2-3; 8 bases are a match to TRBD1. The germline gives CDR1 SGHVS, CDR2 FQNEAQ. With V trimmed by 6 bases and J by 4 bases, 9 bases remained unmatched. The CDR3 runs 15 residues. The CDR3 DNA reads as TGTGCCAGCAGGCCCGGGACAGGCCCCCCAGATACGCAGTATTTT. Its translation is CASRPGTGPPDTQYF.

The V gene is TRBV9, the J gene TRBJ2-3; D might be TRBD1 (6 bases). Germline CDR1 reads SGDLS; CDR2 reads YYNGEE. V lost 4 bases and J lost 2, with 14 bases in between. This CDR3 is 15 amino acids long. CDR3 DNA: TGTGCCAGCAGCCTGAGCAGGGGATCCACAGATACGCAGTATTTT. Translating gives CASSLSRGSTDTQYF.

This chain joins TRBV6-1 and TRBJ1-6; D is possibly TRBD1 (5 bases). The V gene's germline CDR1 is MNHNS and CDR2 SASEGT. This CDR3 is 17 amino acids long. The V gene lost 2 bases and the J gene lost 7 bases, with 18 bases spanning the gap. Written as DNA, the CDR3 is TGTGCCAGCAGTGAATCGGGCCCCACCTCAGGGAATTCACCCCTCCACTTT. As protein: CASSESGPTSGNSPLHF.

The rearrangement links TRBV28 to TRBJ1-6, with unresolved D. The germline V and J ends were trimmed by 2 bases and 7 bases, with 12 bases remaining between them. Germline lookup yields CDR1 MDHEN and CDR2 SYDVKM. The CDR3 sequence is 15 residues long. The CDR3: CASSLTDPGNSPLHF. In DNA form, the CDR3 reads TGTGCCAGCAGTTTAACGGACCCGGGGAATTCACCCCTCCACTTT.

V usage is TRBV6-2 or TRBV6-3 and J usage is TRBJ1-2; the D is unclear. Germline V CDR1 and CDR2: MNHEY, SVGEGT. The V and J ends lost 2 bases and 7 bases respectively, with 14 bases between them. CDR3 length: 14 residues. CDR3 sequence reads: CASSYRRETIGYTF. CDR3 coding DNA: TGTGCCAGCAGTTACCGAAGGGAGACAATTGGCTACACCTTC.

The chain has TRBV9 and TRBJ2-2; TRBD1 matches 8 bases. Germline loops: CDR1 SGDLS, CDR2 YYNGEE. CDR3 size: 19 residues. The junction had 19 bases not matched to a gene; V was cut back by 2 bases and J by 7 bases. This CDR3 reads CASSVGQALSKGRSGELFF. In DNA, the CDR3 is TGTGCCAGCAGCGTGGGACAGGCCCTCTCTAAGGGGAGAAGCGGGGAGCTGTTTTTT. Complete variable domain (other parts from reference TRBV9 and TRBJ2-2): DSGVTQTPKHLITATGQRVTLRCSPRSGDLSVYWYQQSLDQGLQFLIQYYNGEERAKGNILERFSAQQFPDLHSELNLSSLELGDSALYFCASSVGQALSKGRSGELFFGEGSRLTVL.

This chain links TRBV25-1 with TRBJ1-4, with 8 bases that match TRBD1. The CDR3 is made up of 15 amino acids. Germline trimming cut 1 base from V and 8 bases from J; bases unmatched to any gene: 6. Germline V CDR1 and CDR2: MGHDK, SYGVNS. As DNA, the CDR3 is TGTGCCAGCAGTGAATCTGGGGCAGGGGGCGAAAAACTGTTTTTT. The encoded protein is CASSESGAGGEKLFF.

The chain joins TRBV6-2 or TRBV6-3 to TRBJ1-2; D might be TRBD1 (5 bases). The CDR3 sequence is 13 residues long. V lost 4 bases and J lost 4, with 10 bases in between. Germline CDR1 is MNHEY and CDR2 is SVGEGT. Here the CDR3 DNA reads TGTGCCAGCAGTTGGCCGGGACTCTATGGCTACACCTTC. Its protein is CASSWPGLYGYTF.

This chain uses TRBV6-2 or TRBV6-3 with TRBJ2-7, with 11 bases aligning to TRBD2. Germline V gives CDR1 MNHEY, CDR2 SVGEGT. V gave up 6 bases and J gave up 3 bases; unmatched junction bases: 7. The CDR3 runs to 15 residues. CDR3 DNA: TGTGCCAGCAGCCTCCCCACTAGCGGGAGCTACGAGCAGTACTTC. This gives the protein CASSLPTSGSYEQYF.

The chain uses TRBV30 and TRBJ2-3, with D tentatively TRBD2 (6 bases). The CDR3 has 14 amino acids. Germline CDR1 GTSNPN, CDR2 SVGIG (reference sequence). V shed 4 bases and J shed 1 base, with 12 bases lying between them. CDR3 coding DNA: TGTGCCTGGAACTCGGAGGGGCGCACAGATACGCAGTATTTT. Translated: CAWNSEGRTDTQYF.

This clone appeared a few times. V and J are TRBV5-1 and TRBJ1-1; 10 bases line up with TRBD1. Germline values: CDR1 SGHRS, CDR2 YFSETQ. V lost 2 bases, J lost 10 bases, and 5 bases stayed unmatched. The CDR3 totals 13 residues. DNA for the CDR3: TGCGCCAGCAGCTTAGGACAGGGGGACCGAGCTTTCTTT. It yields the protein CASSLGQGDRAFF.

CDR3 residues: CASSIGGNLAKNIQYF. For the CDR3, the DNA is TGTGCCAGTAGTATCGGGGGGAACCTAGCCAAAAACATTCAGTACTTC. The V call is TRBV19, the J call TRBJ2-4; 7 bases are a match to TRBD2. J was trimmed by 0 bases and V by 3 bases; bases with no gene match: 5. Germline V gene data show CDR1 as LNHDA and CDR2 as SQIVND (reference sequence). The CDR3 has 16 amino acids.

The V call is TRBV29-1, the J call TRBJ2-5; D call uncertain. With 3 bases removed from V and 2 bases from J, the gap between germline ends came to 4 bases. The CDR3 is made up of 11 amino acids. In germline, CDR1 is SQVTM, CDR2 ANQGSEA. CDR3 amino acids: CSVEAQETQYF. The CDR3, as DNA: TGCAGCGTTGAGGCTCAAGAGACCCAGTACTTC.

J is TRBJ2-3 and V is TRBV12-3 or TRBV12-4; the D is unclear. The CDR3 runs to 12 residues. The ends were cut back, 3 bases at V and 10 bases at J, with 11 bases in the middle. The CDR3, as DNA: TGTGCCAGCAGTTTTTCGGGTTTTGCGCAGTATTTT. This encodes CASSFSGFAQYF.

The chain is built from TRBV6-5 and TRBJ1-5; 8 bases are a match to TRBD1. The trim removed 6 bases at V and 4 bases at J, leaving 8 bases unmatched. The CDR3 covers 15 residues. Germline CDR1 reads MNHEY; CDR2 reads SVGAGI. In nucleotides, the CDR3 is TGTGCCAGCAGCCGCATGGGGACAGGTAATCAGCCCCAGCATTTT. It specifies CASSRMGTGNQPQHF.

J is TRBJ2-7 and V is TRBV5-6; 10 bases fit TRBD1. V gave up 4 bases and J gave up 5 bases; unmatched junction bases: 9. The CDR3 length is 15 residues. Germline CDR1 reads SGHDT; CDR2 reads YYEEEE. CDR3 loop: CASSQTGTGVDEQYF. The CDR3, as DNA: TGTGCCAGCAGCCAAACCGGGACAGGGGTGGACGAGCAGTACTTC.

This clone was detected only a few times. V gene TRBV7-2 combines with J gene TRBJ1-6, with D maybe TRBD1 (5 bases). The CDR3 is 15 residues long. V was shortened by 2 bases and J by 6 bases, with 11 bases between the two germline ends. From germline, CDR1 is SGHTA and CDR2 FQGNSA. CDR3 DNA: TGTGCCAGCAGCTTATTAGGGACTGGTAATTCACCCCTCCACTTT. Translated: CASSLLGTGNSPLHF.

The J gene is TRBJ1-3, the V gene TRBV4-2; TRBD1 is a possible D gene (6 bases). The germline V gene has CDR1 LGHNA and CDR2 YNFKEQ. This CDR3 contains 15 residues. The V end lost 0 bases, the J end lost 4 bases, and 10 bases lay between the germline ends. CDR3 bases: TGTGCCAGCAGCCAAGACACAGGGATGGGAAACACCATATATTTT. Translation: CASSQDTGMGNTIYF.

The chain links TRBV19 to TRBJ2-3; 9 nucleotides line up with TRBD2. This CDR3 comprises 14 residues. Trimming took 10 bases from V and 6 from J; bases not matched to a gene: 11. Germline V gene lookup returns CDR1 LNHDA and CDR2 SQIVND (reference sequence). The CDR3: CATGESGGMDTQYF. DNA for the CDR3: TGTGCCACCGGGGAGAGCGGGGGGATGGATACGCAGTATTTT.

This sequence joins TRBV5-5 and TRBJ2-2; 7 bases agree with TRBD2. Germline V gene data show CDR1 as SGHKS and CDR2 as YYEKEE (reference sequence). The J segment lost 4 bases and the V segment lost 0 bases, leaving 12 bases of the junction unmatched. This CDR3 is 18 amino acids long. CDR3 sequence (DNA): TGTGCCAGCAGCTTGGCCCCCGGGGCGGGAGAGGGCACCGGGGAGCTGTTTTTT. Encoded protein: CASSLAPGAGEGTGELFF.

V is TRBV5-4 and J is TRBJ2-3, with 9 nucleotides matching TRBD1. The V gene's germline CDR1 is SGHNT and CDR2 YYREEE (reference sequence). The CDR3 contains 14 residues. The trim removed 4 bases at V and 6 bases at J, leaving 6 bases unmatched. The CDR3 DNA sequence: TGTGCCAGCAGCGTGGGGACAGGGACGGATACGCAGTATTTT. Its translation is CASSVGTGTDTQYF.

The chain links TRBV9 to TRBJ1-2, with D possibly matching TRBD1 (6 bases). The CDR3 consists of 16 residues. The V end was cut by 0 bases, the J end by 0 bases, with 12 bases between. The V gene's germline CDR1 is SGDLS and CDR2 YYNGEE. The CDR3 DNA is TGTGCCAGCAGCGTAGATGGGGGCAGGGCTAACTATGGCTACACCTTC. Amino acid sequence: CASSVDGGRANYGYTF.

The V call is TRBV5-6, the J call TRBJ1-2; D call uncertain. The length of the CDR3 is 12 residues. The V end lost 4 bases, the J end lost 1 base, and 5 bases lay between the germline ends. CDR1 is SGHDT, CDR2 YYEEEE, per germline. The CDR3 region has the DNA TGTGCCAGCAGCAACTTTAACTATGGCTACACCTTC. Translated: CASSNFNYGYTF.

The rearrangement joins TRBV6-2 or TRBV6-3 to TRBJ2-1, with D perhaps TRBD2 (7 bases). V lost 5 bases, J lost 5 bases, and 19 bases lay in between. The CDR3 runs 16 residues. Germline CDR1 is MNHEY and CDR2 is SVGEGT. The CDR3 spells CASSSPLAGANNEQFF. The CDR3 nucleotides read TGTGCCAGCAGTAGTCCGCTGGCGGGGGCCAACAATGAGCAGTTCTTC.

In DNA, the CDR3 is TGTGCCAGCTCACGGACTAGCGGGATGGTTGAATTCTTC. As protein: CASSRTSGMVEFF. The chain has TRBV9 and TRBJ2-1; 12 nucleotides align to TRBD2. Per germline, CDR1 SGDLS and CDR2 YYNGEE. The length of the CDR3 is 13 residues. V gave up 7 bases and J gave up 16 bases; unmatched junction bases: 12.

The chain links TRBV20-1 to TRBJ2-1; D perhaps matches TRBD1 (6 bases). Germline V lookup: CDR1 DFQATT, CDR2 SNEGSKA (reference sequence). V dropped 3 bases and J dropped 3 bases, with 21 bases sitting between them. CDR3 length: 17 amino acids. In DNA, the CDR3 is TGCAGTGCTAGTAGGCCCCGCACAGGGAGTTTCTACAATGAGCAGTTCTTC. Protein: CSASRPRTGSFYNEQFF.

CDR3 coding DNA: TGTGCCAGCAGCTGGGACATGGGGACAGGGGGCGAAAAACTGTTTTTT. This translates into CASSWDMGTGGEKLFF. J is TRBJ1-4 and V is TRBV5-4; 12 bases align to TRBD1. The CDR3 is 16 amino acids. The J segment lost 8 bases and the V segment lost 3 bases, leaving 8 bases of the junction unmatched. Germline V gives CDR1 SGHNT, CDR2 YYREEE (reference sequence).

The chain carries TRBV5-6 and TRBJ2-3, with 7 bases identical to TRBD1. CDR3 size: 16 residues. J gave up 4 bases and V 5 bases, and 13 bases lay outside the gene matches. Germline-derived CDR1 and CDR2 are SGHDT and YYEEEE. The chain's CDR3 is CASSWRRGRDPDTQYF. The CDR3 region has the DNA TGTGCCAGCAGTTGGCGTAGGGGGCGTGATCCAGATACGCAGTATTTT.